What follows are 31 T cell receptor beta chains derived from one specimen sequenced in a study of regulatory T cells in long-lasting Graves disease (dated by TCRdb to the early 2020s). The method behind the library was multiplex PCR. The reads were generated on an Illumina HiSeq 4000. To build TCR beta libraries, CDR3 regions were amplified by Arm-PCR using iRepertoire HTBI primers. TCRdb itself trimmed the public reads at Q25 with fastp, ran MiXCR and retained productive beta chains. Here each entry gathers all rows of one CDR3 protein and keeps the most common genes and DNA. A total of over 300,000 distinct CDR3 sequences appear in this sample, around 15% of them only once. The ten largest clones take up 22% of the sample. The time point label, as the study defines it: newly diagnosed GD, antithyroid drugs for less than 3 months. For both TCR sequencing and RNA sequencing, RNA was extracted from PBMCs using TRIzol.

Sequenced material: peripheral blood mononuclear cells (PBMCs), taken at new diagnosis, from a patient treated with antithyroid drugs. The receptor source for this set is a female donor with Graves disease.

With respect to this clonotype: One junction end disagrees with the germline gene, perhaps due to a read error. The chain combines TRBV6-1 with TRBJ1-2; D unresolved. CDR3 size: 16 residues. The germline V gene encodes CDR1 MNHNS and CDR2 SASEGT. CDR3 sequence: CAGSESHFPGNYGYTF. For the CDR3, the DNA is TGTGCCGGCAGTGAATCCCACTTCCCGGGGAACTATGGCTACACCTTC.

This clonotype was found many times. The chain recombines TRBV13 with TRBJ2-7; D is tentatively TRBD1 or TRBD2 (5 bases each). The ends were cut back, 3 bases at V and 6 bases at J, with 12 bases in the middle. Germline V gene sequence: CDR1 PRHDT, CDR2 FYEKMQ (reference sequence). The CDR3 runs 13 residues. DNA of the CDR3: TGTGCCAGCAGCTTGAACACCGGGACCGAGCAGTACTTC. This encodes CASSLNTGTEQYF.

The chain combines TRBV7-6 with TRBJ2-1, with TRBD2 matching 7 bases. The CDR3 is 16 amino acids. V gave up 1 base and J gave up 1 base; unmatched junction bases: 4. Germline values: CDR1 SGHVS, CDR2 FNYEAQ. Here the CDR3 reads CASSLGAGVSYNEQFF. The CDR3 nucleotides are TGTGCCAGCAGCTTAGGGGCGGGAGTATCCTACAATGAGCAGTTCTTC.

This clonotype was detected ten times or more. The chain combines TRBV7-2 with TRBJ2-1, with D possibly matching TRBD1 (6 bases). Germline V lookup: CDR1 SGHTA, CDR2 FQGNSA. The CDR3 covers 13 residues. Trimming removed 1 base at V and 9 bases at J, with 10 bases between. The CDR3 region is CASSLGWGREQFF. The CDR3 bases are TGTGCCAGCAGCTTAGGGTGGGGGCGTGAGCAGTTCTTC. Full variable domain (outside the CDR3, taken from reference TRBV7-2 and TRBJ2-1): GAGVSQSPSNKVTEKGKDVELRCDPISGHTALYWYRQSLGQGLEFLIYFQGNSAPDKSGLPSDRFSAERTGGSVSTLTIQRTQQEDSAVYLCASSLGWGREQFFGPGTRLTVL.

This chain links TRBV5-6 with TRBJ2-1, with TRBD1 matching over 9 bases. V lost 3 bases and J lost 5; bases outside the gene matches: 12. CDR3 length: 17 residues. Germline loops: CDR1 SGHDT, CDR2 YYEEEE. In DNA form, the CDR3 reads TGTGCCAGCAGCTCGGGCCTCCACAGGGGGCGTAACAATGAGCAGTTCTTC. Amino acids: CASSSGLHRGRNNEQFF.

This clonotype was seen a handful of times. This chain uses TRBV30 with TRBJ2-1; TRBD2 might be the D (5 bases). Germline CDR1 reads GTSNPN; CDR2 reads SVGIG (reference sequence). The CDR3 is made up of 13 amino acids. Deletions cut 1 base from V and 10 bases from J, with 14 bases between. CDR3 loop: CAWSGGVFREQFF. The CDR3 DNA sequence: TGTGCCTGGAGTGGGGGAGTGTTCCGGGAGCAGTTCTTC.

This clonotype was counted only a few times. This chain links TRBV12-3 or TRBV12-4 with TRBJ2-5; 11 bases map to TRBD2. The CDR3 contains 16 residues. Losses at the gene ends were 6 bases for V and 4 bases for J; bases not matched to a gene: 10. The CDR3 region is CASRAGLAGPPETQYF. CDR3 in DNA: TGTGCCAGCAGAGCCGGACTAGCGGGCCCCCCAGAGACCCAGTACTTC.

To note about this clonotype: A much more abundant neighbour one base away suggests this may be a read error. This rearrangement joins TRBV7-2 to TRBJ2-2; 7 bases fit TRBD1. This CDR3 contains 15 residues. The germline V gene encodes CDR1 SGHTA and CDR2 FQGNSA. DNA for the CDR3: TGTGCCTGCAGTGATCGCAGGGGGTACACCGGGGAGCTGTTTTTT. Its protein product is CACSDRRGYTGELFF. The full variable domain, in which reference TRBV7-2 and TRBJ2-2 provide the parts outside the CDR3, is GAGVSQSPSNKVTEKGKDVELRCDPISGHTALYWYRQSLGQGLEFLIYFQGNSAPDKSGLPSDRFSAERTGGSVSTLTIQRTQQEDSAVYLCACSDRRGYTGELFFGEGSRLTVL.

This clonotype was counted ten times or more. CDR3 nucleotides: TGTGCCAGCAGCTTAGATATCAAAGGGGGAGGCTATGGCTACACCTTC. Protein: CASSLDIKGGGYGYTF. The chain combines TRBV11-2 with TRBJ1-2; maybe TRBD1 (6 bases). The CDR3 has 16 amino acids. The germline gives CDR1 SGHAT, CDR2 FQNNGV. V was shortened by 0 bases and J by 4 bases, with 15 bases between the two germline ends.

The chain links TRBV6-9 to TRBJ2-5; D is undetermined. This CDR3 spans 13 amino acids. CDR1 is MNHGY, CDR2 SVAAGI, per germline. The V gene lost 3 bases and the J gene lost 3 bases, with 8 bases spanning the gap. The CDR3 reads CASSYFMEETQYF. The CDR3, as DNA: TGTGCCAGCAGTTACTTTATGGAAGAGACCCAGTACTTC.

This clonotype was seen a handful of times. At one end, the junction sequence differs from germline, possibly due to a read error. The gene calls are TRBV15 and TRBJ1-3; TRBD1 might be the D (5 bases). Germline loops: CDR1 LNHNV, CDR2 YYDKDF (reference sequence). The CDR3 is made up of 13 amino acids. DNA of the CDR3: TGCGCCACCAGCAGAGGGGCTGGAAACACCATATATTTT. Its protein product is CATSRGAGNTIYF.

This clonotype was recorded a few times. The chain uses TRBV15 and TRBJ1-1; D is uncertain. Per germline, CDR1 LNHNV and CDR2 YYDKDF (reference sequence). The V gene lost 5 bases and the J gene lost 1 base, with 5 bases spanning the gap. The CDR3 runs to 12 residues. The CDR3 bases are TGTGCCACCAGCCCACAGAACACTGAAGCTTTCTTT. This encodes CATSPQNTEAFF. Looking up the rest from reference TRBV15 and TRBJ1-1 gives the full variable domain: DAMVIQNPRYQVTQFGKPVTLSCSQTLNHNVMYWYQQKSSQAPKLLFHYYDKDFNNEADTPDNFQSRRPNTSFCFLDIRSPGLGDTAMYLCATSPQNTEAFFGQGTRLTVV.

This clonotype was detected ten times or more. The chain couples TRBV5-5 to TRBJ1-2; 9 bases agree with TRBD1. V was clipped by 4 bases and J by 5 bases; unmatched bases: 6. In germline, CDR1 is SGHKS, CDR2 YYEKEE (reference sequence). CDR3 length equals 14 residues. CDR3: CASSRRTGAYGYTF. Written as DNA, the CDR3 is TGTGCCAGCAGCCGTAGGACAGGGGCTTATGGCTACACCTTC.

In its sample, this clonotype was seen many times. The CDR3 sequence is CARTGQGDQDTQYF. The CDR3 DNA sequence: TGTGCCAGGACGGGACAGGGGGATCAAGATACGCAGTATTTT. V and J are TRBV6-2 or TRBV6-3 and TRBJ2-3, with 11 bases fitting TRBD1. The CDR3 spans 14 residues. CDR1 is MNHEY and CDR2 is SVGEGT in the germline V gene. V was clipped by 9 bases and J by 5 bases; unmatched bases: 7.

In this sample, this clonotype turned up a few times. The chain recombines TRBV24-1 with TRBJ2-1, with D possibly matching TRBD1 (6 bases). The CDR3 consists of 16 residues. Germline CDR1 KGHDR, CDR2 SFDVKD. V was cut by 4 bases and J by 6 bases, with 18 bases left in between. CDR3 loop: CATSDSTGYPSNEQFF. CDR3 in DNA: TGTGCCACCAGTGACTCTACAGGGTACCCCTCCAATGAGCAGTTCTTC.

This chain connects TRBV7-9 to TRBJ2-4; a possible D gene is TRBD2 (5 bases). The CDR3 loop spans 13 amino acids. The germline V gene encodes CDR1 SEHNR and CDR2 FQNEAQ (reference sequence). Trimming removed 4 bases from V and 5 bases from J, with 9 bases in between. The CDR3 here is CASSSGSENIQYF. The CDR3 nucleotides read TGTGCCAGCAGCTCGGGATCGGAAAACATTCAGTACTTC.

This clonotype was seen many times. V and J are TRBV10-2 and TRBJ1-3, with D possibly matching TRBD1 (5 bases). V was cut by 3 bases and J by 0 bases, with 21 bases left in between. Germline assignment: CDR1 WSHSY and CDR2 SAAADI. The CDR3 consists of 19 residues. CDR3 in amino acids: CASSESRDFPLLSGNTIYF. CDR3 nucleotide sequence: TGCGCCAGCAGTGAAAGCCGGGACTTTCCGCTGCTCTCTGGAAACACCATATATTTT.

This clonotype was observed a handful of times. The chain employs TRBV7-3 and TRBJ2-5, with D perhaps TRBD2 (7 bases). V gave up 2 bases and J gave up 5 bases, with 15 bases separating them. The V gene's germline CDR1 is SGHTA and CDR2 FQGTGA. This CDR3 has 15 amino acids. The CDR3: CASSLRSGGFETQYF. The CDR3, as DNA: TGTGCCAGCAGCTTACGTTCGGGGGGCTTCGAGACCCAGTACTTC.

The V and J genes are TRBV27 and TRBJ1-6; D is possibly TRBD1 (6 bases). Per the germline V gene, CDR1 is MNHEY and CDR2 is SMNVEV (reference sequence). V dropped 2 bases and J dropped 8 bases, with 13 bases sitting between them. The CDR3 covers 15 residues. CDR3: CASSLMAGGHSPLHF. The CDR3 DNA reads as TGTGCCAGCAGTTTAATGGCCGGGGGGCATTCACCCCTCCACTTT.

This clonotype was observed a few times. The chain couples TRBV20-1 to TRBJ2-7; 9 bases are shared with TRBD1. J lost 6 bases, V lost 5 bases, and 11 bases had no gene match. CDR1 and CDR2 (germline): DFQATT, SNEGSKA (reference sequence). The CDR3 runs 14 residues. CDR3 region: CSAEGQGLLGEQYF. CDR3 DNA sequence: TGCAGTGCTGAGGGACAGGGACTTTTGGGCGAGCAGTACTTC.

In its sample, this clonotype was seen many times. This rearrangement joins TRBV7-9 to TRBJ1-1; TRBD1 matches at 7 bases. The germline CDR1 and CDR2 sequences are SEHNR and FQNEAQ (reference sequence). This CDR3 comprises 14 residues. The V segment lost 6 bases and the J segment 1 base; nucleotides outside the gene matches: 5. The CDR3 sequence: CASSVDRANTEAFF. Here the CDR3 DNA reads TGTGCCAGCAGTGTCGACAGGGCGAACACTGAAGCTTTCTTT.

Many counts were recorded for this clonotype. V is TRBV2 and J is TRBJ1-1, with TRBD1 matching 9 bases. V lost 6 bases to trimming and J lost 3 bases; unmatched junction nucleotides: 14. Germline V gene data show CDR1 as SNHLY and CDR2 as FYNNEI. The length of the CDR3 is 17 residues. CDR3 DNA: TGTGCCAGCAGCGATGGACAGGGGTTTGGTTGGGACACTGAAGCTTTCTTT. Amino acids: CASSDGQGFGWDTEAFF.

This chain joins TRBV7-9 and TRBJ2-2; 8 bases line up with TRBD2. Looked up from germline, CDR1 is SEHNR and CDR2 is FQNEAQ (reference sequence). V trimming: 6 bases; J trimming: 8 bases; junction bases outside the gene matches: 8. This CDR3 comprises 14 residues. The CDR3 loop reads CASRLTSGPGELFF. In nucleotides, the CDR3 is TGTGCCAGCAGGTTAACTAGCGGCCCAGGGGAGCTGTTTTTT.

This clonotype was recorded at least ten times. The rearrangement uses TRBV28 and TRBJ1-1, with a weak D call TRBD1 (6 bases). The germline V gene has CDR1 MDHEN and CDR2 SYDVKM. Deletions cut 5 bases from V and 5 bases from J, with 15 bases between. This CDR3 is built from 14 residues. The chain's CDR3 is CASSPPARGTEAFF. The CDR3 DNA reads TGTGCCAGCAGTCCCCCCGCAAGGGGGACTGAAGCTTTCTTT.

In its sample, this clonotype was seen many times. The chain combines TRBV6-4 with TRBJ1-5, with D tentatively TRBD1 (5 bases). CDR1 and CDR2 from the germline V gene are MRHNA and SNTAGT. The CDR3 consists of 17 residues. Trimming stripped 11 bases from V and 2 bases from J, with 25 bases between. CDR3 sequence (DNA): TGTGCCGGACTTTTCCGGGGCCCGGACGGAGGCAATCAGCCCCAGCATTTT. This gives the protein CAGLFRGPDGGNQPQHF.

This clonotype showed up many times. The gene calls are TRBV3-1 and TRBJ2-5, with 10 positions matching TRBD2. The CDR3 totals 15 residues. With V trimmed by 3 bases and J by 5 bases, 6 bases remained unmatched. Germline V gene data show CDR1 as LGHDT and CDR2 as YNNKEL (reference sequence). CDR3 amino acids: CASSHLLAGMETQYF. The DNA of the CDR3 is TGTGCCAGCAGCCACCTACTAGCGGGGATGGAGACCCAGTACTTC.

The genes are TRBV27 and TRBJ1-1; the D gene is possibly TRBD1 (5 bases). The CDR3 extends over 15 amino acids. The V end lost 4 bases, the J end lost 4 bases, and 16 bases lay between the germline ends. Germline V gene lookup returns CDR1 MNHEY and CDR2 SMNVEV (reference sequence). The DNA of the CDR3 is TGTGCCAGCAGTTCCCGGGGGAGTTTGTTCACTGAAGCTTTCTTT. Its translation is CASSSRGSLFTEAFF.

In its sample, this clonotype was seen many times. The chain links TRBV4-1 to TRBJ2-5, with TRBD2 matching over 14 bases. V gave up 5 bases and J gave up 4 bases; unmatched junction bases: 12. Germline CDR1 and CDR2: MGHRA and YSYEKL. This CDR3 region has 18 residues. The CDR3 loop is CASSRYGTSGRDAETQYF. In nucleotides, the CDR3 is TGCGCCAGCAGCAGATACGGGACTAGCGGGAGAGACGCAGAGACCCAGTACTTC.

This clonotype was recorded many times. The chain couples TRBV4-3 to TRBJ1-2; no clear D gene. The length of the CDR3 is 16 residues. Between the trimmed V and J ends, which lost 1 base and 0 bases, there was a span of 12 bases. From germline, CDR1 is LGHNA and CDR2 YSLEER. The DNA for the CDR3 is TGCGCCAGCAGCCAAGGAGGCCCGATAGCTAACTATGGCTACACCTTC. Translated, it gives CASSQGGPIANYGYTF.

This clonotype was seen more than once but under ten times. The chain recombines TRBV7-9 with TRBJ1-3; D not certain. Germline values: CDR1 SEHNR, CDR2 FQNEAQ (reference sequence). Between the trimmed V and J ends, which lost 6 bases and 0 bases, there was a span of 15 bases. The CDR3 is made up of 16 amino acids. CDR3 region: CASRPPGLLSGNTIYF. Written as DNA, the CDR3 is TGTGCCAGCAGGCCGCCAGGACTGCTCTCTGGAAACACCATATATTTT.

This clonotype was seen a handful of times. This sequence may be a read error, since a much larger clone differs from it by one base. The genes are TRBV14 and TRBJ2-7; D is uncertain. Germline CDR1 SGHDN, CDR2 FVKESK. Trimming removed 2 bases from V and 2 bases from J, with 4 bases in between. This CDR3 spans 12 amino acids. CDR3 nucleotide sequence: TGTGCCAGCAGCCAAAACCCCTACGAGCAGTACTTC. As protein: CASSQNPYEQYF.